The rows below give T cell receptor beta chains drawn from one sample of a study of OX40 agonist ivuxolimab in advanced cancers. The data were produced by immunoSEQ multiplex PCR, yet TCRdb's version contains in-frame clones alone and is incomplete. Found here are 59,000 or so clones, over 70% of them singletons; the top ten hold about 0.36%. The sample consisted of CD4+ or CD8+ T cells sorted from blood, taken in a trial of the OX40 agonist ivuxolimab. These TCRs come from an adult with an advanced solid tumor such as melanoma, head and neck, liver or kidney cancer. Each CDR3 is given with its conserved first and last residue. The order of the fields is J gene, V gene, CDR3 protein.

J: TRBJ1-4; V: TRBV5-1; CDR3: CASKRGNEKLFF
J: TRBJ2-1; V: TRBV19; CDR3: CASSIGTSGGPRQFF
J: TRBJ1-1; V: TRBV11-1; CDR3: CASSSGVAEAFF
J: TRBJ2-1; V: TRBV5-4; CDR3: CASSEKSGRTLYNEQFF
J: TRBJ1-5; V: TRBV29-1; CDR3: CSVGGGRDQPQHF
J: TRBJ1-2; V: TRBV29-1; CDR3: CSVEVGALNYGYTF
J: TRBJ2-5; V: TRBV7-2; CDR3: CATIPLAGETQYF
J: TRBJ1-5; V: TRBV19; CDR3: CASREVLSKYSNQPQHF
J: TRBJ2-5; V: TRBV6-6; CDR3: CASSRVAGGNQETQYF
J: TRBJ2-3; V: TRBV6-5; CDR3: CATKLNGARTDTQYF
J: TRBJ2-1; V: TRBV27; CDR3: CASSERLLTSYNEQFF
J: TRBJ1-5; V: TRBV10-3; CDR3: CAISEGTDSNQPQHF
J: TRBJ1-1; V: TRBV6-5; CDR3: CASSRIQGAGTEAFF
J: TRBJ1-1; V: TRBV19; CDR3: CASSSPWTGIMNTEAFF
J: TRBJ2-1; V: TRBV27; CDR3: CASGYRDRARNEQFF
J: TRBJ2-1; V: TRBV19; CDR3: CASSSLAGGRGNEQFF
J: TRBJ2-7; V: TRBV9; CDR3: CASSVQGEYEQYF
J: TRBJ2-3; V: TRBV13; CDR3: CASSALAGGYADTQYF
J: TRBJ2-4; V: TRBV10-3; CDR3: CAISDPSGRLAKNIQYF
J: TRBJ2-3; V: TRBV14; CDR3: CASSQDWLAFRTSTDTQYF
J: TRBJ1-4; V: TRBV29-1; CDR3: CSVEGSPNEKLFF
J: TRBJ2-2; V: TRBV15; CDR3: CATSRDPGIGELFF
J: TRBJ1-5; V: TRBV28; CDR3: CASSGLGGVSGQPQHF
J: TRBJ2-5; V: TRBV15; CDR3: CATSRVGLAGGKTQYF
J: TRBJ1-3; V: TRBV28; CDR3: CASSPIGHSYSAGNTIYF
J: TRBJ2-7; V: TRBV28; CDR3: CASSSGRGILRYEQYF
J: TRBJ1-4; V: TRBV19; CDR3: CASSIDTGRAPNEKLFF
J: TRBJ1-2; V: TRBV12-2; CDR3: CASRSKLQGYYGYTF
J: TRBJ1-5; V: TRBV7-8; CDR3: CASSLSDNQPQHF
J: TRBJ2-4; V: TRBV19; CDR3: CASSISRGFNIQYF
J: TRBJ2-7; V: TRBV5-4; CDR3: CASSLARSAEQYF
J: TRBJ1-6; V: TRBV7-9; CDR3: CASSFRTRMGSPLHF
J: TRBJ1-4; V: TRBV2; CDR3: CASSVRAEKLFF
J: TRBJ2-2; V: TRBV6-6; CDR3: CASRSQQENTGELFF
J: TRBJ1-1; V: TRBV10-3; CDR3: CAISVGTEAFF
J: TRBJ1-1; V: TRBV7-9; CDR3: CASSLARSSGVTEAFF
J: TRBJ2-7; V: TRBV6-6; CDR3: CASQASRGGYEQYF
J: TRBJ1-1; V: TRBV7-9; CDR3: CASSPKGTVMNTEAFF
J: TRBJ2-1; V: TRBV9; CDR3: CASSTRSRDLAHNEQFF